This TCR beta chain came from a study of T cells after yellow fever vaccination. The wider study: SMART-Seq v4 Ultra Low Input prepared libraries from low-cell fractions. Overall study findings and caveats: Repertoires obtained by FACS sorting could include abundant clonotypes that entered as contaminants from the bulk population. Compared with primary, the secondary response was weaker and peaked at day 5, not 15.

TCR cDNA, made by 5'RACE template switching, carried an added universal primer site and UMIs. A single record per CDR3 protein comes from TCRdb applying MiXCR to the 5' RACE reads. Here the sample spans some 320,000 distinct CDR3 sequences, 8.7% being singletons. To note about this clonotype: Its antigen is as yet unknown.

This CDR3 spans 14 amino acids. The germline gives CDR1 SGDLS, CDR2 YYNGEE. V lost 2 bases, J lost 3 bases, and 9 bases lay in between. The receptor comes from a man between 18 and 29 years old who received the YFV17D yellow fever vaccine. Source: PBMCs, taken on the day of the first yellow fever vaccination. The genes are TRBV9 and TRBJ2-1; D uncertain. CDR3 in DNA: TGTGCCAGCAGCGTGGGTGCTCTCTACAATGAGCAGTTCTTC. Its protein product is CASSVGALYNEQFF. The whole variable domain, remainder taken from reference TRBV9 and TRBJ2-1, is DSGVTQTPKHLITATGQRVTLRCSPRSGDLSVYWYQQSLDQGLQFLIQYYNGEERAKGNILERFSAQQFPDLHSELNLSSLELGDSALYFCASSVGALYNEQFFGPGTRLTVL.